The sequence of this T cell receptor (beta chain) was determined in a study of cytomegalovirus exposure and HLA in healthy donors. The protocol was immunoSEQ multiplex PCR, while the TCRdb copy is restricted to in-frame clones and leaves out a portion. The repertoire holds about 330,000 clones, with approximately 90% as singletons. Germline V gene sequence: CDR1 MNHEY, CDR2 SVGAGI. The V end was cut by 5 bases, the J end by 0 bases, with 8 bases between. The CDR3 length is 14 residues. The study, taken as a whole, reports: Across donors, most TCRs were seen rarely, yet some public ones were widespread. Investigators reported about 160 TCR beta chains as tied to cytomegalovirus.

Remarks on this clone: Its cognate antigen is unknown.

Sequenced sample: PBMCs. V gene TRBV6-5 combines with J gene TRBJ2-4; D is uncertain. The TCR originated in a woman under 30 in good health and CMV-seronegative. In DNA form, the CDR3 reads TGTGCCAGCAGTAACCCAGAAGCCAAAAACATTCAGTACTTC. It specifies CASSNPEAKNIQYF.